This T cell receptor beta chain appears in the sequencing data of a study of T cell responses to AZD1222 COVID-19 vaccine. This clone was detected once. TCRdb's table, derived via immunoSEQ multiplex PCR, lists solely in-frame clones and lacks some. The sample consists of under 150,000 clones, around nine tenths of them appearing once. V lost 0 bases, J lost 2 bases, and 9 bases lay in between. Germline-derived CDR1 and CDR2 are SGHKS and YYEKEE (reference sequence). The CDR3 extends over 15 amino acids. The chain joins TRBV5-5 to TRBJ1-5; D ambiguous. This TCR was sampled from an adult who received the AZD1222 COVID-19 vaccine. Sample: peripheral blood, taken 28 days after the second AZD1222 dose. The CDR3 nucleotides are TGTGCCAGCAGCTTGGTCAATACTGGCAATCAGCCCCAGCATTTT. Amino acid sequence: CASSLVNTGNQPQHF.